This T cell receptor beta chain stems from a study of spatial heterogeneity in lung cancer. Across the whole study: Beta-chain sequences were consistently detected more often than alpha-chain sequences.

CDR3 length equals 19 residues. CDR1 is MNHEY, CDR2 SVGEGT, per germline. Trimming pared 0 bases from V and 0 bases from J, leaving 18 bases between. One entry per CDR3 protein, called by TCRdb with MiXCR from the 5' RACE reads. The data show about 15,000 distinct CDR3 sequences, roughly 3.6% seen once. The time point denotes: sample taken at primary tumor resection. The donor population consisted of some 67 patients with untreated, early-stage non-small cell lung cancer. TCRs were sequenced from unsorted whole RNA of tumor, nontumor lung or PBMC. This clonotype was found many times. A library made for alpha chains picked up this beta chain off target, so its size means little.

This chain connects TRBV6-2 or TRBV6-3 to TRBJ1-5; D call uncertain. Source: normal lung tissue next to the tumor, taken at surgery. The TCR sequence derives from a male donor with early-stage non-small cell lung cancer. The CDR3 sequence: CASSYSNLILRDSNQPQHF. CDR3 DNA sequence: TGTGCCAGCAGTTACTCGAATCTCATCTTACGGGATAGCAATCAGCCCCAGCATTTT.